Each of the 16 T cell receptor beta chains below was sequenced from the same sample in a study of T cells after yellow fever vaccination. TCRdb independently ran MiXCR on the 5' RACE reads; one entry per CDR3 protein. The data hold hundreds of thousands of distinct CDR3 sequences, with roughly 3.5% observed a single time. The material was PBMCs, obtained on the day of the yellow fever booster vaccination. The receptors stem from a man in his late teens or twenties who received the YFV17D yellow fever vaccine.

The sample holds a few counts of this clonotype. This sequence joins TRBV12-3 or TRBV12-4 and TRBJ2-5, with D possibly TRBD1 on 6 matching bases. The CDR3 is 11 residues long. V dropped 3 bases and J dropped 10 bases, with 9 bases sitting between them. The CDR3 protein is CASSFWGLQYF. Here the CDR3 DNA reads TGTGCCAGCAGTTTTTGGGGGCTCCAGTACTTC.

This clonotype was detected ten times or more. The chain has TRBV7-2 and TRBJ2-7; no reliable D call. Per germline, CDR1 SGHTA and CDR2 FQGNSA. This CDR3 comprises 14 residues. V shed 1 base and J shed 3 bases, with 10 bases lying between them. Written as DNA, the CDR3 is TGTGCCAGCAGCTTAGGTGCAGGTGGCTACGAGCAGTACGTC. Protein: CASSLGAGGYEQYV.

This clonotype was seen repeatedly, ten times or more. CDR3 in amino acids: CASSDGQGYTNEQFF. The CDR3 DNA reads as TGCGCCAGCAGTGACGGACAGGGGTACACAAATGAGCAGTTCTTC. The gene calls are TRBV10-2 and TRBJ2-1; 9 bases match TRBD1. CDR1 is WSHSY and CDR2 is SAAADI in the germline V gene. V dropped 3 bases and J dropped 7; count of bases not matched to a gene: 7. The CDR3 runs 15 residues.

The chain has TRBV5-1 and TRBJ1-1; no definite D call. CDR3 size: 11 residues. Trimming stripped 0 bases from V and 6 bases from J, with 3 bases between. Germline loops: CDR1 SGHRS, CDR2 YFSETQ. CDR3 protein: CASSLGSEAFF. As DNA, the CDR3 is TGCGCCAGCAGCTTGGGATCTGAAGCTTTCTTT.

In nucleotides, the CDR3 is TGCGCCAGCAGCAAAGGACAGGAAGCTTTCTTT. As protein: CASSKGQEAFF. The chain has TRBV5-1 and TRBJ1-1; D is possibly TRBD1 (6 bases). Trimming removed 4 bases from V and 8 bases from J, with 9 bases in between. CDR1 is SGHRS, CDR2 YFSETQ, per germline. This CDR3 is built from 11 residues.

This clonotype was detected a few times. The chain carries TRBV12-3 or TRBV12-4 and TRBJ2-6; tentatively, D is TRBD1 (6 bases). Between the trimmed V and J ends, which lost 0 bases and 2 bases, there was a span of 8 bases. CDR3 length equals 16 residues. The CDR3 sequence is CASSLAPGAGANVLTF. The CDR3 nucleotides are TGTGCCAGCAGTTTAGCTCCAGGGGCTGGGGCCAACGTCCTGACTTTC.

Many counts were recorded for this clonotype. The rearrangement joins TRBV5-1 to TRBJ2-5; D call uncertain. Trimming shortened V by 4 bases and J by 5 bases, and 12 bases separated the two germline ends. Germline V gene data show CDR1 as SGHRS and CDR2 as YFSETQ. CDR3 size: 13 residues. CDR3: CASSLTYAETQYF. The CDR3 DNA reads TGCGCCAGCAGCCTTACCTATGCGGAGACCCAGTACTTC. The full variable domain, its missing parts supplied by reference TRBV5-1 and TRBJ2-5, is KAGVTQTPRYLIKTRGQQVTLSCSPISGHRSVSWYQQTPGQGLQFLFEYFSETQRNKGNFPGRFSGRQFSNSRSEMNVSTLELGDSALYLCASSLTYAETQYFGPGTRLLVL.

This clonotype was seen more than once but under ten times. This sequence joins TRBV20-1 and TRBJ2-1; the match to TRBD1 covers 8 bases. The CDR3 consists of 14 residues. CDR1 is DFQATT and CDR2 is SNEGSKA in the germline V gene (reference sequence). V shed 1 base and J 7 bases; nucleotides not matched to a gene: 6. The CDR3, as DNA: TGCAGTGCTAGAGGGACAGGGTGGGGGAATGAGCAGTTCTTC. It translates to CSARGTGWGNEQFF.

This sequence joins TRBV18 and TRBJ2-1, with D uncertain. Germline V gene lookup returns CDR1 KGHSH and CDR2 LQKENI. This CDR3 is built from 12 residues. The V gene lost 3 bases and the J gene lost 14 bases, with 14 bases spanning the gap. The CDR3 coding sequence is TGTGCCAGCTCACCCCCTTCCCCCAGCAAGTTCTTC. It codes for CASSPPSPSKFF.

This clonotype showed up many times. The gene calls are TRBV7-9 and TRBJ1-1; D unresolved. Trimming removed 1 base at V and 5 bases at J, with 5 bases between. Germline CDR1 and CDR2: SEHNR and FQNEAQ (reference sequence). The CDR3 is 12 amino acids. The CDR3 loop reads CASSLGATEAFF. DNA of the CDR3: TGTGCCAGCAGCTTAGGGGCGACTGAAGCTTTCTTT. The whole variable domain, filled in from reference TRBV7-9 and TRBJ1-1, reads DTGVSQNPRHKITKRGQNVTFRCDPISEHNRLYWYRQTLGQGPEFLTYFQNEAQLEKSRLLSDRFSAERPKGSFSTLEIQRTEQGDSAMYLCASSLGATEAFFGQGTRLTVV.

This clonotype occurred a few times. The J gene is TRBJ2-3, the V gene TRBV6-6; possibly TRBD1 or TRBD2 for D (5 bases each). The CDR3 contains 17 residues. Germline-derived CDR1 and CDR2 are MNHNY and SVGAGI (reference sequence). Trimming pared 5 bases from V and 0 bases from J, leaving 18 bases between. CDR3 protein: CASSEAQGRGSTDTQYF. The DNA for the CDR3 is TGTGCCAGCAGTGAAGCCCAGGGACGGGGAAGCACAGATACGCAGTATTTT.

J is TRBJ2-2 and V is TRBV9; tentative D call: TRBD1 (5 bases). CDR3 length: 15 residues. Trimming took off 4 bases at V and 5 bases at J, with 15 bases between the two ends. Germline CDR1 SGDLS, CDR2 YYNGEE. The chain's CDR3 is CASSRMTVDTGELFF. The CDR3 DNA reads as TGTGCCAGCAGCAGGATGACAGTCGATACCGGGGAGCTGTTTTTT.

The chain uses TRBV12-3 or TRBV12-4 and TRBJ1-3; D is ambiguous. The CDR3 sequence is 17 residues long. The germline V and J ends were trimmed by 0 bases and 0 bases, with 12 bases remaining between them. CDR3 sequence reads: CASSLASGTLSGNTIYF. The CDR3 bases are TGTGCCAGCAGTTTAGCGAGCGGAACACTCTCTGGAAACACCATATATTTT.

This clonotype was counted many times. The V gene is TRBV11-2, the J gene TRBJ1-1; D is perhaps TRBD1 (5 bases). CDR1 SGHAT and CDR2 FQNNGV come from the germline V gene. V shed 11 bases and J shed 7 bases, with 20 bases lying between them. The CDR3 is 13 residues long. CDR3 in DNA: TGTGCCCCCCCCGGGGAGGGGAAGAATGAAGCTTTCTTT. Protein product: CAPPGEGKNEAFF. The variable domain in full, with the rest retrieved from reference TRBV11-2 and TRBJ1-1, is EAGVAQSPRYKIIEKRQSVAFWCNPISGHATLYWYQQILGQGPKLLIQFQNNGVVDDSQLPKDRFSAERLKGVDSTLKIQPAKLEDSAVYLCAPPGEGKNEAFFGQGTRLTVV.

This clonotype was counted a few times. The rearrangement uses TRBV7-7 and TRBJ2-1; TRBD1 aligns across 8 bases. The junction had 3 bases not matched to a gene; V was cut back by 1 base and J by 7 bases. Per the germline V gene, CDR1 is SSHAT and CDR2 is FNYEAQ (reference sequence). CDR3 length: 14 residues. CDR3 in amino acids: CASSLGTGKNEQFF. The CDR3 DNA reads as TGTGCCAGCAGCTTAGGGACAGGGAAAAATGAGCAGTTCTTC.

This clonotype was observed a few times. The rearrangement joins TRBV2 to TRBJ1-6, with D possibly matching TRBD1 (5 bases). This CDR3 region has 16 residues. Per germline, CDR1 SNHLY and CDR2 FYNNEI. V was cut by 1 base and J by 9 bases, with 16 bases left in between. The CDR3 loop reads CASSEVVGQGRSPLHF. The CDR3 DNA reads TGTGCCAGCAGTGAAGTAGTGGGTCAGGGACGTTCACCCCTCCACTTT. Together with reference TRBV2 and TRBJ1-6, the CDR3 gives the full variable domain: EPEVTQTPSHQVTQMGQEVILRCVPISNHLYFYWYRQILGQKVEFLVSFYNNEISEKSEIFDDQFSVERPDGSNFTLKIRSTKLEDSAMYFCASSEVVGQGRSPLHFGNGTRLTVT.